A selection of T cell receptor beta chains follows, all from one sample in a study of T-cell reconstitution after alpha-beta-depleted transplantation in children. TCRdb processed the PCR reads anew with MiXCR; each CDR3 protein has one entry. The sample records around 140,000 distinct CDR3 sequences, 8% to 10% being singletons. Material: PBMCs, mostly from graft donor cells, obtained 180 days after TCRalphabeta/CD19-depleted stem cell transplant. The receptors stem from a female patient aged 2-15 years who had a stem cell transplant for congenital amegakaryocytic thrombocytopenia, so the T cells may come from the graft donor. The CDR3 runs from the conserved cysteine through the conserved F or W. Only some rows state a clone size, as once, few, many or a class for expanded clones.

many TRBV7-2 CASSPSGSGTDTQYF
. TRBV7-3 CAISHRRTPTNNSNQPQHF
. TRBV15 CATSMGTLNNEQFF
. TRBV4-3 CASSPGAGGLNEQFF
few TRBV7-9 CASSQTSGFTYNEQFF
few TRBV20-1 CSASGWGAKPNQPQHF
many TRBV28 CASSLHLKAADTQYF
. TRBV12-3/TRBV12-4 CASSLSGRATSGTHTDEDTQYF
. TRBV20-1 CSARTEANYGYTF
many TRBV5-1 CASSQDRNTEAFF
many TRBV20-1 CSASRVGNQPQHF
few TRBV12-3/TRBV12-4 CASSLFREDGYTF
few TRBV28 CASMKRGAGTDTQYF
many TRBV5-1 CASSLVAATGANVLTF
many TRBV6-5 CASSYPGGSAGYTF
many TRBV24-1 CATRVPPTGCEQYF
many TRBV5-1 CASSLAGGGQPQHF
many TRBV20-1 CSARDAPSYNEQFF
many TRBV20-1 CSARPPQDNEQFF
. TRBV4-3 CASSPGLAGVSYNEQFF
. TRBV20-1 CSARDPMDSGNQPQHF
many TRBV4-3 CASSQESRDHLYGYTF
many TRBV28 CASSSPGRWVETQYF